This T cell receptor (beta chain) was captured in a study of T cell responses to AZD1222 COVID-19 vaccine. Study outcomes and limitations: Females made up more of the donors, who were largely white British, and clonal diversity may have come out too low.

Only in-frame clones appear in the TCRdb table, and some are missing; sequencing was by immunoSEQ multiplex PCR. The sample includes nearly 110,000 clones, about 89% of them seen just once. As regards this clone: Its target is not known. The junction shows a germline mismatch at one end, possibly a read error.

The CDR3 totals 14 residues. Germline assignment: CDR1 SGHVS and CDR2 FNYEAQ. Here the sequenced sample was peripheral blood, taken on day 0 of AZD1222 vaccination. The chain links TRBV7-6 to TRBJ2-7, with TRBD1 identical over 11 bases. The receptor's source is an adult in good health. This CDR3 reads CASTLEGTGGEQYF. The CDR3 nucleotides are TGTGCCAGCACCTTAGAGGGGACAGGGGGCGAGCAGTACTTC.